This T cell receptor beta chain appears in the sequencing data of a study of blood T cell repertoires in COVID-19. Study-level information: Samples representing acute and convalescent COVID-19 were sourced from the United States, Italy and Spain. T cells, B-cell-depleted T cells, or PBMCs provided the cDNA or gDNA that served as material.

Original data processing: Cell counts per sample came from amplifying reference gene primers. The data were produced by immunoSEQ multiplex PCR, yet TCRdb's version contains in-frame clones alone and is incomplete. V, J and clone size are taken as reported in that table, and D and trimming were inferred from the DNA itself. The sample lists fewer than 130,000 clones, 69% occurring once. The CDR3 covers 13 residues. Between the trimmed V and J ends, which lost 4 bases and 7 bases, there was a span of 14 bases. Germline V lookup: CDR1 SQVTM, CDR2 ANQGSEA. The chain uses TRBV29-1 and TRBJ2-1; no firm D call. The source is a man aged 80 or over with acute or convalescent COVID-19. The sample was peripheral blood. The CDR3 nucleotides read TGCAGCGTTGTGTCCCGGGTTAGGAATGAGCAGTTCTTC. It translates to CSVVSRVRNEQFF.